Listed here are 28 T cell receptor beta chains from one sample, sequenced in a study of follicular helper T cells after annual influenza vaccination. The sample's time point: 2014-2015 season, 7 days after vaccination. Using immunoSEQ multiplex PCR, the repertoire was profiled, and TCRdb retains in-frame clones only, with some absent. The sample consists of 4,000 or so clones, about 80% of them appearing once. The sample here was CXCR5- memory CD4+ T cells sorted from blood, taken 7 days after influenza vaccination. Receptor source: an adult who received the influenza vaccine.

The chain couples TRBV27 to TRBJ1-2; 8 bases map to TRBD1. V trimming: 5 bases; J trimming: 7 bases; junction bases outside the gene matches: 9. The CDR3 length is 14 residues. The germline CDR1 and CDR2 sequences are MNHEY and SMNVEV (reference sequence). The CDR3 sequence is CASSPGQGYSGYTF. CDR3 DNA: TGTGCCAGCAGTCCCGGACAGGGATACTCTGGCTACACCTTC.

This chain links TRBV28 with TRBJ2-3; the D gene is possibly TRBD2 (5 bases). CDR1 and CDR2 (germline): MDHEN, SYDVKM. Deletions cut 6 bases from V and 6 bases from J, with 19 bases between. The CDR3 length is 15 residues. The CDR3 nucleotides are TGTGCCAGCAGCGGAGGAAGGGCGGTAGGGGATACGCAGTATTTT. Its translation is CASSGGRAVGDTQYF. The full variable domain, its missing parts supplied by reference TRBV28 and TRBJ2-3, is DVKVTQSSRYLVKRTGEKVFLECVQDMDHENMFWYRQDPGLGLRLIYFSYDVKMKEKGDIPEGYSVSREKKERFSLILESASTNQTSMYLCASSGGRAVGDTQYFGPGTRLTVL.

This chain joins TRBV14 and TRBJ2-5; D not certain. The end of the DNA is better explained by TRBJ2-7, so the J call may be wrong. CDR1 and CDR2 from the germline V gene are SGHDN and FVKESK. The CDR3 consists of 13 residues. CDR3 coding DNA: TGTGCCAGCAGTCCGGACCTGGTCTACGAGCAGTACTTC. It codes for CASSPDLVYEQYF.

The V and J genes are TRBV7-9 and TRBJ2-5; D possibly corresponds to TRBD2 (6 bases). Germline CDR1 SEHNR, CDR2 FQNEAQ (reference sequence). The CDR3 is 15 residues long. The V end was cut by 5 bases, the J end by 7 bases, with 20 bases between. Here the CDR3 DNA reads TGTGCCAGCAGCCCCGGGACTGTGGAGGGCCCGACCCAGTACTTC. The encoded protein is CASSPGTVEGPTQYF. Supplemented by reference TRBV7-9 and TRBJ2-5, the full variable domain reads DTGVSQNPRHKITKRGQNVTFRCDPISEHNRLYWYRQTLGQGPEFLTYFQNEAQLEKSRLLSDRFSAERPKGSFSTLEIQRTEQGDSAMYLCASSPGTVEGPTQYFGPGTRLLVL.

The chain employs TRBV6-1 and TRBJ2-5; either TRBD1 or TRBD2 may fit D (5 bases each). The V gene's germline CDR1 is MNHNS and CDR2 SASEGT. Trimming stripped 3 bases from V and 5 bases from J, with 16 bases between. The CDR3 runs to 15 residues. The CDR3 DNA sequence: TGTGCCAGCAGTGATTCGGGGCCTCGAAGGGAGACCCAGTACTTC. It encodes CASSDSGPRRETQYF.

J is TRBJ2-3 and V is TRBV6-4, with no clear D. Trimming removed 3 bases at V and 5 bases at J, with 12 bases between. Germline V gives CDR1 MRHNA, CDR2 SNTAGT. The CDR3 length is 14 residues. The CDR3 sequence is CASSEGLGIDTQYF. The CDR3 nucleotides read TGTGCCAGCAGTGAAGGATTAGGGATAGATACGCAGTATTTT.

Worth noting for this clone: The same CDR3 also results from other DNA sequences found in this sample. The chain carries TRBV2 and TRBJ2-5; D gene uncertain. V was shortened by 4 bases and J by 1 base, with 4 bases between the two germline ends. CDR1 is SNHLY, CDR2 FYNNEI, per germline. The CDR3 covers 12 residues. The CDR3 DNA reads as TGTGCCAGCAGTGCCGGCCAAGAGACCCAGTACTTC. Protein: CASSAGQETQYF.

The DNA for the CDR3 is TGCGCCAGCAGCCGGGAAGGACAGCCGACCTACGAGCAGTACTTC. Protein: CASSREGQPTYEQYF. V usage is TRBV5-1 and J usage is TRBJ2-7; maybe TRBD1 (6 bases). Germline-derived CDR1 and CDR2 are SGHRS and YFSETQ. CDR3 size: 15 residues. V lost 4 bases, J lost 2 bases, and 16 bases lay in between.

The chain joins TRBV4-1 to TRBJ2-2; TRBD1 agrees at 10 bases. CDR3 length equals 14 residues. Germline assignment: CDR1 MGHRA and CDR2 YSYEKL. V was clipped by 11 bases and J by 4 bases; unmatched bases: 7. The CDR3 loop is CAVTRTGGTGELFF. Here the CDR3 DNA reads TGCGCCGTCACCAGGACAGGGGGCACCGGGGAGCTGTTTTTT.

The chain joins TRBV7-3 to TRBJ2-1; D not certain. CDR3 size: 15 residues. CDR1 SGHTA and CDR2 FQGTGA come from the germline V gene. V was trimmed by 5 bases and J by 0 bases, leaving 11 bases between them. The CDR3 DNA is TGTGCCAGCAGCATCCCCGGCCTCTCCTACAATGAGCAGTTCTTC. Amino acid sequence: CASSIPGLSYNEQFF. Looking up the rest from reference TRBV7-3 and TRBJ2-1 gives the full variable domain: GAGVSQTPSNKVTEKGKYVELRCDPISGHTALYWYRQSLGQGPEFLIYFQGTGAADDSGLPNDRFFAVRPEGSVSTLKIQRTERGDSAVYLCASSIPGLSYNEQFFGPGTRLTVL.

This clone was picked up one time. This chain's CDR3 is CASSLETLQKEFF. DNA for the CDR3: TGTGCCAGCAGCTTAGAGACACTTCAAAAGGAGTTCTTC. V and J are TRBV7-9 and TRBJ2-1; D unresolved. The V end was cut by 1 base, the J end by 14 bases, with 15 bases between. The CDR3 consists of 13 residues. CDR1 and CDR2 (germline): SEHNR, FQNEAQ (reference sequence). Full variable domain (missing parts from reference TRBV7-9 and TRBJ2-1): DTGVSQNPRHKITKRGQNVTFRCDPISEHNRLYWYRQTLGQGPEFLTYFQNEAQLEKSRLLSDRFSAERPKGSFSTLEIQRTEQGDSAMYLCASSLETLQKEFFGPGTRLTVL.

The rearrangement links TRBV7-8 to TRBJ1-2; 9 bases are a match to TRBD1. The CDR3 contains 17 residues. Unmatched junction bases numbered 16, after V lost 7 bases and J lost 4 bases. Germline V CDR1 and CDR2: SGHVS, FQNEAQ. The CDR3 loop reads CASTYARDRDRGYGYTF. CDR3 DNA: TGTGCCAGCACTTACGCCCGGGACAGGGATCGTGGCTATGGCTACACCTTC.

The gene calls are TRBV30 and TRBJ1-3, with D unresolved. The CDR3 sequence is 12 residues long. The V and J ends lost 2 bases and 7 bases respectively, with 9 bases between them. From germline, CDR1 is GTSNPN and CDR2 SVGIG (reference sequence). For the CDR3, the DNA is TGTGCCTGGAGTTCCACTAAGAACACCATATATTTT. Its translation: CAWSSTKNTIYF.

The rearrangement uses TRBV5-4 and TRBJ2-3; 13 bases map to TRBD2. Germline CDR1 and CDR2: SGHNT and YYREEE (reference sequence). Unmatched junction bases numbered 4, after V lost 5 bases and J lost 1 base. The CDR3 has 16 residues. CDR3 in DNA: TGTGCCAGCAGGGGAGGACTAGCGGGGGGCACAGATACGCAGTATTTT. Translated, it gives CASRGGLAGGTDTQYF.

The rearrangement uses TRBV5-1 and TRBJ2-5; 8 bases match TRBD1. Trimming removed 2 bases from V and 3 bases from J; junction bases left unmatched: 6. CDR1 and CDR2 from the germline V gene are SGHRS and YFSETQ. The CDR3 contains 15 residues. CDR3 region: CASSFRQGAKETQYF. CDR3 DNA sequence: TGCGCCAGCAGCTTTAGGCAGGGGGCTAAAGAGACCCAGTACTTC.

Written as DNA, the CDR3 is TGTGCCAGCAGCTTGGACAGAAGTGCAACTAATGAAAAACTGTTTTTT. It codes for CASSLDRSATNEKLFF. The chain employs TRBV7-2 and TRBJ1-4; D is possibly TRBD1 (6 bases). The CDR3 is 16 residues long. V was clipped by 3 bases and J by 0 bases, with 11 bases between them. Germline-derived CDR1 and CDR2 are SGHTA and FQGNSA.

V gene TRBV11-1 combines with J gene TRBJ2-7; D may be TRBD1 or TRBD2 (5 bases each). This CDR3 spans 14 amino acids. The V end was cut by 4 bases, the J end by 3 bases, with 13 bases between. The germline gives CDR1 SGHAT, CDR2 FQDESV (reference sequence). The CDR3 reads CASSSGTRLYEQYF. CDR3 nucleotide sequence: TGTGCCAGCAGCTCCGGGACCCGACTCTACGAGCAGTACTTC.

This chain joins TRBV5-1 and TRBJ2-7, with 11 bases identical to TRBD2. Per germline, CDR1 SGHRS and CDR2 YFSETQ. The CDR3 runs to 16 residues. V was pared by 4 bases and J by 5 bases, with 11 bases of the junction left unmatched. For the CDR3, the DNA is TGCGCCAGCAGCATGACTAGCGGGGTCTCGACGGACGAGCAGTACTTC. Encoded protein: CASSMTSGVSTDEQYF. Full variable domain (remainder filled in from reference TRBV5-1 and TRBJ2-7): KAGVTQTPRYLIKTRGQQVTLSCSPISGHRSVSWYQQTPGQGLQFLFEYFSETQRNKGNFPGRFSGRQFSNSRSEMNVSTLELGDSALYLCASSMTSGVSTDEQYFGPGTRLTVT.

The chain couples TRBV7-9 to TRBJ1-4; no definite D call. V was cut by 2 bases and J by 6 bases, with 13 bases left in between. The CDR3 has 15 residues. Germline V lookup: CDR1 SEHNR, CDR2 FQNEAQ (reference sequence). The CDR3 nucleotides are TGTGCCAGCAGCTTACTCGGGCAGGTTGATGAAAAACTGTTTTTT. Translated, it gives CASSLLGQVDEKLFF.

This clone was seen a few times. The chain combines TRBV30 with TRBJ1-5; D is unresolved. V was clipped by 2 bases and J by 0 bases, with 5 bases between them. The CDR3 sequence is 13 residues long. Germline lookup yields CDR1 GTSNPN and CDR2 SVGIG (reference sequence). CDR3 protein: CAWSKDSNQPQHF. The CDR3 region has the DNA TGTGCCTGGAGTAAGGATAGCAATCAGCCCCAGCATTTT.

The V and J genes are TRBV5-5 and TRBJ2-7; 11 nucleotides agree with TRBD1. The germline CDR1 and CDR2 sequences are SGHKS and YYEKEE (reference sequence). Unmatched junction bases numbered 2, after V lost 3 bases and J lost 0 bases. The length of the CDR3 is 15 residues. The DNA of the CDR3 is TGTGCCAGCAGCTCGGACAGGGGGCCCTCCTACGAGCAGTACTTC. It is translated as CASSSDRGPSYEQYF.

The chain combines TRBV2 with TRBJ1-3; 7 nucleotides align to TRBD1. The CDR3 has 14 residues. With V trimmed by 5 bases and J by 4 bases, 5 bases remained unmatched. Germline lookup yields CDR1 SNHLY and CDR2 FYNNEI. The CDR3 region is CASSPTGIGNTIYF. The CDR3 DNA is TGTGCCAGCAGTCCGACAGGGATCGGAAACACCATATATTTT.

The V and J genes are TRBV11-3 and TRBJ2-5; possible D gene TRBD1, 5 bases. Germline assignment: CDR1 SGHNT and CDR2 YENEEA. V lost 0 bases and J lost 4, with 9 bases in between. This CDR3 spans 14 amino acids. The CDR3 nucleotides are TGTGCCAGCAGCTTAGACGGGCAGGGAGAGACCCAGTACTTC. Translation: CASSLDGQGETQYF.

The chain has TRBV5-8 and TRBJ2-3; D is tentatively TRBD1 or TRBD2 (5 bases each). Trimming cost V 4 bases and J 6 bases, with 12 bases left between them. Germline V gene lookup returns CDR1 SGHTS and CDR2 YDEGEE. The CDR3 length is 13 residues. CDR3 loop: CASSAIGADTQYF. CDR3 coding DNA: TGTGCCAGCAGCGCGATCGGGGCCGATACGCAGTATTTT.

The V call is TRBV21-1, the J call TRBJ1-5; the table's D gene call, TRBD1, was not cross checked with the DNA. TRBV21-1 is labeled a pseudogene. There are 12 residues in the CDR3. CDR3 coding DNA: TGTGCCAGCAGCAAAGCGAGCAGGGACCAGCATTTT. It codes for CASSKASRDQHF.

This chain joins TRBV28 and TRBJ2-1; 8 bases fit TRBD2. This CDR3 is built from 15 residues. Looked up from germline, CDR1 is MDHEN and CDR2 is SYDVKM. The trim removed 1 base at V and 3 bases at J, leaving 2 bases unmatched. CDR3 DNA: TGTGCCAGCAGTTTATACACTAGCGGCTACAATGAGCAGTTCTTC. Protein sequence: CASSLYTSGYNEQFF.

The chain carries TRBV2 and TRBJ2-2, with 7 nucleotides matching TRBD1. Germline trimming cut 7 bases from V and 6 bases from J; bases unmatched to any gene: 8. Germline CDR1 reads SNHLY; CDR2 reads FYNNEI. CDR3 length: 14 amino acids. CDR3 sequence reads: CASKRDRVAGELFF. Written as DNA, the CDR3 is TGTGCCAGCAAACGCGACAGGGTAGCCGGGGAGCTGTTTTTT.

The CDR3 sequence: CASSLGRAGGPYNEQFF. The CDR3 bases are TGTGCCAGCAGCTTAGGTCGAGCGGGGGGACCCTACAATGAGCAGTTCTTC. The V call is TRBV7-2, the J call TRBJ2-1; 9 nucleotides agree with TRBD2. The CDR3 loop spans 17 amino acids. Germline assignment: CDR1 SGHTA and CDR2 FQGNSA. The V and J ends lost 1 base and 2 bases, in that order; junction bases with no gene match: 6.